This TCR beta chain was recovered during a study of monozygotic twins with inflammatory bowel disease. For each CDR3 protein, TCRdb gives one entry from its re-call of the 5' RACE reads, without DNA. The table for this sample gives 300,000 to 350,000 distinct CDR3 sequences. There are 13 residues in the CDR3. Germline loops: CDR1 SGDLS, CDR2 YYNGEE. The sample comprised blood. V gene TRBV9 combines with J gene TRBJ2-7; without DNA, the TCRdb call of TRBD2 cannot be checked. The sequence was obtained from a human donor with ulcerative colitis or Crohn's disease, or a healthy co-twin of an affected twin (not recorded which). This CDR3 is CASSVGGLYEQYF.